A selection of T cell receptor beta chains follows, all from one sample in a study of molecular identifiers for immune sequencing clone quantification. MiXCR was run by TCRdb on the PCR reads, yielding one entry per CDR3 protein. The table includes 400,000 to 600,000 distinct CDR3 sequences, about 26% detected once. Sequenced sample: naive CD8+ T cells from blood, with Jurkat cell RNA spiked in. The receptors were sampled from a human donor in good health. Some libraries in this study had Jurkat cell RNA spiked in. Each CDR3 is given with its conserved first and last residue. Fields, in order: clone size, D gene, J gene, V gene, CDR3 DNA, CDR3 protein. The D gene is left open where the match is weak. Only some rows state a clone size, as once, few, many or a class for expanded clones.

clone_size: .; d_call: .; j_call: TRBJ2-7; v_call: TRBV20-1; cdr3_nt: TGCAGTGCCAACCCCCCCGAGGGACCCTACGAGCAGTACTTC; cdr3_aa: CSANPPEGPYEQYF
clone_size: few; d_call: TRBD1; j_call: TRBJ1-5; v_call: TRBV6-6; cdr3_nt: TGTGCCAGCAGTCGAGACAGGGGTAAGGATCAGCCCCAGCATTTT; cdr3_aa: CASSRDRGKDQPQHF
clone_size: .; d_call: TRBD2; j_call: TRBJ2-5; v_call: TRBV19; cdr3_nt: TGTGCCAGTCGAACGACTAGCGGGGGCCAAGAGACCCAGTACTTC; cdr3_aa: CASRTTSGGQETQYF
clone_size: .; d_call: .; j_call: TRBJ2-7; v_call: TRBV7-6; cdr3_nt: TGTGCCAGCAGCTCGAGCGGCTCCGAGCCGTCCTTC; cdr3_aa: CASSSSGSEPSF
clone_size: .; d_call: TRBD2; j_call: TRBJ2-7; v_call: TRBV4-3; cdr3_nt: TGCGCCAGCAGCCAACGGGCCGGGGGACTACACGAGCAGTACTTC; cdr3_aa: CASSQRAGGLHEQYF
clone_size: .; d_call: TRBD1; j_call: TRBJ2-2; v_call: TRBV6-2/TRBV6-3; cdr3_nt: TGTGCCAGCAGTTTCCCGGCACGGACAGGGGGCGGTAACACCGGGGAGCTGTTTTTT; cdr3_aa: CASSFPARTGGGNTGELFF
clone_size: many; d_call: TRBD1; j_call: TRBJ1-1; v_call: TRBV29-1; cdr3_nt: TGCAGCGTTGAAACAGGGGGTGAAGCTTTCTTT; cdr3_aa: CSVETGGEAFF
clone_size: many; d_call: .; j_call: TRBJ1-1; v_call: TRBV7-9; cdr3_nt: TGTGCCAGCAGCCCCCCCGGGGCATTTGAAGCTTTCTTT; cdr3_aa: CASSPPGAFEAFF
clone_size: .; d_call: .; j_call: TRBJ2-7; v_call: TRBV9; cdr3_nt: TGTGCCAGCAGCGTAGAGGAGGGTGAGGAGTACGAGCAGTACTTC; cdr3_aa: CASSVEEGEEYEQYF
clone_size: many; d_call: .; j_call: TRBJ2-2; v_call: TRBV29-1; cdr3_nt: TGCAGCGTGCTCCCTAACACCGGGGAGCTGTTTTTT; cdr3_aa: CSVLPNTGELFF
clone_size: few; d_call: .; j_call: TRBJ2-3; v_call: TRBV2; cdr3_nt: TGTGCCAGCAGTGAAGACCTAGCGCATGACACAGATACGCAGTATTTT; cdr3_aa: CASSEDLAHDTDTQYF
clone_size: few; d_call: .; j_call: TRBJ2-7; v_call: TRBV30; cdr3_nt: TGTGCCTGGAGCAACTTTCGGGTATCCTACGAGCAGTACTTC; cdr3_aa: CAWSNFRVSYEQYF
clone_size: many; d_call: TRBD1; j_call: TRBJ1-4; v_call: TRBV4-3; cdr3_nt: TGCGCCAGCAGCCAAGGGACAGGGTCTAATGAAAAACTGTTTTTT; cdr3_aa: CASSQGTGSNEKLFF
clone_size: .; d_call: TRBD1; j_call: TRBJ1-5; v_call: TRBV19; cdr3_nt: TGTGCCAGTAGTAACCCGGACAGGGGGCTAGGTCCACCCCAGCATTTT; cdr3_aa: CASSNPDRGLGPPQHF
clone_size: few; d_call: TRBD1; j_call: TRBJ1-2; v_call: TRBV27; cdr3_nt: TGTGCCAGCAGTTACTCGACAGGGGTCGGCTACACCTTC; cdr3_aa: CASSYSTGVGYTF
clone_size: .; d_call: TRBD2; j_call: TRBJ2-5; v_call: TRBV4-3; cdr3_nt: TGCGCCAGCAGCCCGGGACTAGCGGGGGGGCGCCCCCAAGAGACCCAGTACTTC; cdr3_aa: CASSPGLAGGRPQETQYF
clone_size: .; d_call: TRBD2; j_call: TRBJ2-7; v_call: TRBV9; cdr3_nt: TGTGCCAGCAGAGAACTAGCGGGGCCTACCTACGAGCAGTACTTC; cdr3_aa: CASRELAGPTYEQYF
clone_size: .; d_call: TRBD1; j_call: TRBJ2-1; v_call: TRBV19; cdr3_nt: TGTGCCAGTAGCGCCGGGCAGGGGGTGGCCAATGAGCAGTTCTTC; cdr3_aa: CASSAGQGVANEQFF
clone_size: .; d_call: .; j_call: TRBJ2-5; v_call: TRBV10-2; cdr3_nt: TGCGCCAGCAGGAATCAGGGGGCGGGAGGGCAAGAGACCCAGTACTTC; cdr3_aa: CASRNQGAGGQETQYF
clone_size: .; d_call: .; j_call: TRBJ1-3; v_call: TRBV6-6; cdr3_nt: TGTGCCAGCAGTTACCTACAGATCTCTGGAAACACCATATATTTT; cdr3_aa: CASSYLQISGNTIYF
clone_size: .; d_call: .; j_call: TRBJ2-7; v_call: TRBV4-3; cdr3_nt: TGCGCCAGCAGCCAAGATGTCGGACATAGCTCCTACGAGCAGTACTTC; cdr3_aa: CASSQDVGHSSYEQYF
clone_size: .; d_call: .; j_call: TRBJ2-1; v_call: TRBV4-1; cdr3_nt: TGCGCCAGCAGCTCACGGGAGTACAATGAGCAGTTCTTC; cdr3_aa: CASSSREYNEQFF
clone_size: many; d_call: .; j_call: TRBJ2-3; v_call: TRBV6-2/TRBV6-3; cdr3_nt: TGTGCCAGCAGTTACTTTAGAGATACGCAGTATTTT; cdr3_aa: CASSYFRDTQYF
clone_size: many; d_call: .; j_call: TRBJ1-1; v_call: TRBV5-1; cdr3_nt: TGCGCCAGCAGCTTTGTATCAAACACTGAAGCTTTCTTT; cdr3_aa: CASSFVSNTEAFF
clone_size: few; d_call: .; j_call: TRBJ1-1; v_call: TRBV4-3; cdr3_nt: TGCGCCAGCAGCCAAGATAGGGCCAGTTGGATAGAAGCTTTCTTT; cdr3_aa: CASSQDRASWIEAFF
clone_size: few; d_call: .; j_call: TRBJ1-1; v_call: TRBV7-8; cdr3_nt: TGTGCCAGCAGCAAACACCGGGTAGGCACTGAAGCTTTCTTT; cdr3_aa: CASSKHRVGTEAFF
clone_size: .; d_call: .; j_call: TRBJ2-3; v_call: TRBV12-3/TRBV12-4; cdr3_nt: TGTGCCAGCAGCCTGGAGTTGGGGGTCGGTGCTGATACGCAGTATTTT; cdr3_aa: CASSLELGVGADTQYF
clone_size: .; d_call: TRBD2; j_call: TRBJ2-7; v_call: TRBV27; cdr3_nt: TGTGCCAGCAGTTTAGGGAGCGGGAGTTACGAGCAGCACTTC; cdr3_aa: CASSLGSGSYEQHF
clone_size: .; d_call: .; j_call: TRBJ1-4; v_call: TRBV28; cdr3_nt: TGTGCCAGCAGCAAACTTATCCAGGCTCCTAATGAAAAACTGTTTTTT; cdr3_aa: CASSKLIQAPNEKLFF
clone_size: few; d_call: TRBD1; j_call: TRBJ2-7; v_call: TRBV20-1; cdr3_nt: TGCAGTGCGTCGGACAGGGAGATGTACGAGCAGTACTTC; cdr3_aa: CSASDREMYEQYF
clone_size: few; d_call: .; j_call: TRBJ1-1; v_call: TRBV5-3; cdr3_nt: TGTGCCAGCAGCTTGGCAATACAGGTAGGCGGCACTGAAGCTTTCTTT; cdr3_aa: CASSLAIQVGGTEAFF
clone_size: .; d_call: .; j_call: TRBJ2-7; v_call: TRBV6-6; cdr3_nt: TGTGCCAGCAGTTACCTCAAGCAGGCAGGGTATGAGCAGTACTTC; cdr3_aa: CASSYLKQAGYEQYF
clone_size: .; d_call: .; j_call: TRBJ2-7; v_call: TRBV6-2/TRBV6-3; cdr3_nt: TGTGCCAGCAGTTACTCCCGGGGCCAACAGTCCTTC; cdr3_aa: CASSYSRGQQSF
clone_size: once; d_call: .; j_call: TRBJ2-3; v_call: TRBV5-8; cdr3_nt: TGTGCCAGCAGCAATGGAGGTTTAGATACGCAGTATTTT; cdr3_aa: CASSNGGLDTQYF